The sequence of this T cell receptor (beta chain) was determined in a study of cytomegalovirus exposure and HLA in healthy donors. Study at large: Around 77% of some 390 genotyped donors fell in the Caucasian-associated ancestry cluster.

Trimming cost V 2 bases and J 3 bases, with 11 bases left between them. This CDR3 has 14 amino acids. The germline gives CDR1 LNHDA, CDR2 SQIVND (reference sequence). Notes on this clone: What it recognizes is unknown.

Study-wide points: Compared with the approximately 680-donor mean, an Asian-associated ancestry cluster reportedly had fewer N-insertions, according to a later analysis. Per a later analysis, about 15,000 TCR beta sequences showed association with HLA alleles at 0.05 false discovery rate.

PCR primers comprised 60 Vbeta and 13 Jbeta primers. How the authors handled the data: Some 11 million of the about 80 million unique TCR beta chains counted in a later analysis were shared. Using immunoSEQ multiplex PCR, the repertoire was profiled, and TCRdb retains in-frame clones only, with some absent. From that table come the V and J calls and clone size; the DNA was used to work out D and trimming. Here the sample spans around 140,000 clones, roughly four fifths being singletons. The specimen was PBMCs. This chain joins TRBV19 and TRBJ2-7, with D possibly being TRBD1 (5 bases). This clonotype originated in a woman aged 60-75 years in good health and CMV-seropositive. CDR3 sequence (DNA): TGTGCCAGTAGTATAAGGACATCTGTCTACGAGCAGTACTTC. Translated: CASSIRTSVYEQYF.